The 21 T cell receptor beta chains below come from one sample, sequenced in a study of CD8 T cells in ankylosing spondylitis. Antigen specificity for these receptors is unknown. Overall study findings and caveats: Blood from ankylosing spondylitis patients appeared to carry a characteristic roughly 8-variant TCR beta motif.

TCRdb called the 5' RACE reads again in MiXCR, with one record for every CDR3 protein. The sample contains about 800,000 distinct CDR3 sequences, 12% of which appear only once. The sequencing input was blood, either unsorted or a sorted T cell fraction (not recorded which). The receptors derive from a male donor with ankylosing spondylitis.

The CDR3 DNA reads TGCGCCAGCAGCCAACTAGCGTACACCTACAATGAGCAGTTCTTC. Translating it yields CASSQLAYTYNEQFF. The J gene is TRBJ2-1, the V gene TRBV5-1, with 7 nucleotides matching TRBD2. CDR3 size: 15 residues. CDR1 SGHRS and CDR2 YFSETQ come from the germline V gene. Unmatched junction bases numbered 6, after V lost 4 bases and J lost 2 bases.

This clonotype was seen ten or more times. The genes are TRBV5-8 and TRBJ2-6, with a weak D call TRBD1 (6 bases). The CDR3 length is 16 residues. The ends were cut back, 3 bases at V and 1 base at J, with 11 bases in the middle. Germline V gene data show CDR1 as SGHTS and CDR2 as YDEGEE. The CDR3 DNA reads TGTGCCAGCAGCTCCTACAGGGAGTCTGGGGCCAACGTCCTGACTTTC. This sequence encodes CASSSYRESGANVLTF. Variable domain in full (rest from reference TRBV5-8 and TRBJ2-6): EAGVTQSPTHLIKTRGQQATLRCSPISGHTSVYWYQQALGLGLQFLLWYDEGEERNRGNFPPRFSGRQFPNYSSELNVNALELEDSALYLCASSSYRESGANVLTFGAGSRLTVL.

This rearrangement joins TRBV4-2 to TRBJ1-4; no firm D call. CDR1 and CDR2 (germline): LGHNA, YNFKEQ. The CDR3 runs 17 residues. The germline V and J ends were trimmed by 1 base and 7 bases, with 19 bases remaining between them. CDR3 sequence (DNA): TGTGCCAGCAGCCAAGCCCACCGACCCGCCGAGGGTGAAAAACTGTTTTTT. Translation gives CASSQAHRPAEGEKLFF.

The rearrangement uses TRBV12-3 or TRBV12-4 and TRBJ2-7, with 10 nucleotides matching TRBD2. With V trimmed by 5 bases and J by 6 bases, 10 bases remained unmatched. CDR3 length equals 15 residues. CDR3 region: CASSPRGLAPSEQYF. In nucleotides, the CDR3 is TGTGCCAGCAGTCCGAGGGGACTAGCGCCCTCCGAGCAGTACTTC.

This clonotype came up many times. CDR3 residues: CSVEGPGVTDTQYF. CDR3 DNA: TGCAGCGTTGAAGGGCCAGGAGTCACAGATACGCAGTATTTT. This rearrangement joins TRBV29-1 to TRBJ2-3; D gene uncertain. V gave up 1 base and J gave up 2 bases, with 10 bases separating them. Per the germline V gene, CDR1 is SQVTM and CDR2 is ANQGSEA. The CDR3 consists of 14 residues.

This clonotype was observed many times. The V gene is TRBV29-1, the J gene TRBJ2-5; D uncertain. CDR1 and CDR2 (germline): SQVTM, ANQGSEA. Trimming cost V 3 bases and J 2 bases, with 10 bases left between them. The CDR3 is 13 amino acids. CDR3 residues: CSVEPRFQETQYF. The DNA of the CDR3 is TGCAGCGTTGAGCCACGGTTTCAAGAGACCCAGTACTTC.

The sample holds many counts of this clonotype. The chain joins TRBV5-1 to TRBJ2-3, with 9 bases fitting TRBD2. The junction had 9 bases not matched to a gene; V was cut back by 2 bases and J by 5 bases. CDR3 length: 16 residues. Germline V gives CDR1 SGHRS, CDR2 YFSETQ. CDR3 sequence (DNA): TGCGCCAGCAGCTTTAGTAGCGGGAGAAGTCAAGATACGCAGTATTTT. Translating gives CASSFSSGRSQDTQYF.

This clonotype has a handful of counts. This sequence joins TRBV20-1 and TRBJ2-1; TRBD2 aligns across 7 bases. The germline V gene encodes CDR1 DFQATT and CDR2 SNEGSKA (reference sequence). Trimming took 0 bases from V and 4 from J; bases not matched to a gene: 9. The CDR3 covers 16 residues. The CDR3 DNA sequence: TGCAGTGCTAGAGATTCCAGGCGCGGGGGTTACAATGAGCAGTTCTTC. Translating it yields CSARDSRRGGYNEQFF.

The rearrangement uses TRBV2 and TRBJ1-1, with D maybe TRBD1 (5 bases). Germline values: CDR1 SNHLY, CDR2 FYNNEI. V was trimmed by 8 bases and J by 3 bases, leaving 19 bases between them. This CDR3 comprises 15 residues. The CDR3 bases are TGTGCCAGCTATTTTTGGGACCCTAGAGACACTGAAGCTTTCTTT. Translation: CASYFWDPRDTEAFF.

This chain uses TRBV5-1 with TRBJ1-1, with TRBD1 matching over 11 bases. The J segment lost 5 bases and the V segment lost 2 bases, leaving 8 bases of the junction unmatched. The CDR3 consists of 16 residues. The germline CDR1 and CDR2 sequences are SGHRS and YFSETQ. The CDR3 loop reads CASSLGTGGRWTEAFF. The CDR3 coding sequence is TGCGCCAGCAGCTTAGGGACAGGGGGAAGGTGGACTGAAGCTTTCTTT.

The CDR3 bases are TGCAGTGCGCCCATCTGGGGAGGTAATCAGCCCCAGCATTTT. Protein: CSAPIWGGNQPQHF. The gene calls are TRBV20-1 and TRBJ1-5; no clear D. V shed 6 bases and J shed 4 bases, with 16 bases lying between them. This CDR3 comprises 14 residues. The germline V gene has CDR1 DFQATT and CDR2 SNEGSKA (reference sequence).

In this sample, this clonotype turned up a few times. The chain recombines TRBV10-2 with TRBJ2-2; D is ambiguous. The CDR3 covers 12 residues. The V end was cut by 8 bases, the J end by 6 bases, with 10 bases between. Germline-derived CDR1 and CDR2 are WSHSY and SAAADI. CDR3 in amino acids: CASGRMSGELFF. The CDR3 DNA reads TGCGCCAGCGGCCGGATGTCCGGGGAGCTGTTTTTT.

In this sample, this clonotype turned up many times. This rearrangement joins TRBV20-1 to TRBJ2-1; maybe TRBD1 (5 bases). This CDR3 is 15 amino acids long. V was clipped by 5 bases and J by 6 bases, with 20 bases between them. Germline CDR1 reads DFQATT; CDR2 reads SNEGSKA (reference sequence). The CDR3 region is CSADRSGYHLNEQFF. In DNA, the CDR3 is TGCAGTGCTGACCGATCAGGGTATCACCTCAATGAGCAGTTCTTC.

In this sample, this clonotype turned up a few times. The rearrangement links TRBV20-1 to TRBJ2-5, with 10 bases aligning to TRBD2. Germline loops: CDR1 DFQATT, CDR2 SNEGSKA (reference sequence). V lost 4 bases and J lost 4; bases outside the gene matches: 6. The CDR3 sequence is 14 residues long. CDR3 in DNA: TGCAGTGCTACGGTCAGCGGGAGGGGAGAGACCCAGTACTTC. This codes for CSATVSGRGETQYF.

In this sample, this clonotype turned up a few times. CDR3 in DNA: TGTGCCAGCAGCTTAGACGGCCCTAGGGGAAAACTGTTTTTT. This translates into CASSLDGPRGKLFF. V usage is TRBV7-2 and J usage is TRBJ1-4; tentative D call: TRBD1 (5 bases). Germline CDR1 is SGHTA and CDR2 is FQGNSA. V was shortened by 1 base and J by 10 bases, with 13 bases between the two germline ends. The CDR3 has 14 residues.

This clonotype was counted many times. The V call is TRBV6-1, the J call TRBJ2-1; possibly TRBD2 for D (6 bases). The V and J ends lost 2 bases and 8 bases respectively, with 13 bases between them. In germline, CDR1 is MNHNS, CDR2 SASEGT. The CDR3 loop spans 14 amino acids. In DNA, the CDR3 is TGTGCCAGCAGTGAATTCCGGGGGATCGATGAGCAGTTCTTC. Translating gives CASSEFRGIDEQFF.

This rearrangement joins TRBV20-1 to TRBJ1-1, with D perhaps TRBD1 (5 bases). The ends were cut back, 3 bases at V and 4 bases at J, with 15 bases in the middle. The CDR3 runs 14 residues. Germline CDR1 DFQATT, CDR2 SNEGSKA (reference sequence). The CDR3 loop reads CSARDSRGGTEAFF. The CDR3 region has the DNA TGCAGTGCTAGGGATTCCCGTGGGGGCACTGAAGCTTTCTTT.

This clonotype was counted a few times. V and J are TRBV6-5 and TRBJ1-2; D gene uncertain. CDR3 length equals 16 residues. The germline CDR1 and CDR2 sequences are MNHEY and SVGAGI. V lost 4 bases and J 8 bases, leaving 23 bases between the germline ends. CDR3 DNA: TGTGCCAGCAGTTGGGCCGGGATCCGGGATGGTCGGGGCTACACCTTC. Protein product: CASSWAGIRDGRGYTF.

This clonotype has only a few counts. The chain has TRBV10-2 and TRBJ2-7; TRBD2 matches 12 bases. The CDR3 consists of 15 residues. The V gene's germline CDR1 is WSHSY and CDR2 SAAADI. V trimming: 6 bases; J trimming: 4 bases; junction bases outside the gene matches: 7. This chain's CDR3 is CASRPGLAGLYEQYF. The CDR3 DNA reads as TGCGCCAGCAGACCCGGACTAGCGGGACTGTACGAGCAGTACTTC.

This clonotype was detected only a few times. This rearrangement joins TRBV6-5 to TRBJ2-3, with 7 bases fitting TRBD2. This CDR3 is 15 amino acids long. After removal of 4 bases from V and 4 bases from J, the junction contained 8 bases not matched to a gene. Germline V lookup: CDR1 MNHEY, CDR2 SVGAGI. DNA for the CDR3: TGTGCCAGCAGTTGGGCGGGGGAAAGACCAGATACGCAGTATTTT. It is translated as CASSWAGERPDTQYF.

The rearrangement links TRBV12-3 or TRBV12-4 to TRBJ1-4; D gene ambiguous. The CDR3 spans 16 residues. The ends were cut back, 8 bases at V and 0 bases at J, with 16 bases in the middle. The CDR3 sequence is CASGLSVSATNEKLFF. Written as DNA, the CDR3 is TGTGCCAGCGGCCTATCGGTTTCTGCAACTAATGAAAAACTGTTTTTT.